The 8 T cell receptor beta chains reported below all come from one sample, sequenced in a study of T-cell memory formation after mild COVID-19. TCRdb re-analysed the 5' RACE reads in MiXCR, keeping a single row per CDR3 protein. The table has about 430,000 distinct CDR3 sequences, approximately 24% seen once; the top ten hold roughly 8.7%. The sequenced sample was PBMCs or a T cell subset sorted from them (not recorded which). The receptors derive from an adult woman who had mild COVID-19 (a few samples of this study predate the infection). Cell type and time point are not known.

This clonotype showed up just a few times. The chain is built from TRBV7-2 and TRBJ2-1; 12 bases match TRBD2. V lost 8 bases and J lost 9; bases outside the gene matches: 8. CDR3 length: 14 residues. Per germline, CDR1 SGHTA and CDR2 FQGNSA. CDR3 loop: CASSDTSGRSEQFF. CDR3 DNA: TGTGCCAGCTCCGACACTAGCGGGAGGAGTGAGCAGTTCTTC.

This clonotype occurred a few times. This sequence joins TRBV5-1 and TRBJ1-2; no definite D call. V dropped 0 bases and J dropped 1 base, with 7 bases sitting between them. The CDR3 is made up of 14 amino acids. Germline CDR1 is SGHRS and CDR2 is YFSETQ. In nucleotides, the CDR3 is TGCGCCAGCAGCTTGGACGCCAGTAACTATGGCTACACCTTC. Protein sequence: CASSLDASNYGYTF.

This clonotype was seen more than once but under ten times. The genes are TRBV30 and TRBJ1-1; D gene unclear. V lost 0 bases, J lost 3 bases, and 11 bases lay in between. From germline, CDR1 is GTSNPN and CDR2 SVGIG (reference sequence). CDR3 length: 14 residues. CDR3 sequence: CAWSVLSLDTEAFF. CDR3 nucleotides: TGTGCCTGGAGTGTACTAAGCCTGGACACTGAAGCTTTCTTT.

CDR3 residues: CSVGGSRGTDTQYF. CDR3 nucleotide sequence: TGCAGCGTTGGAGGGTCGCGGGGCACAGATACGCAGTATTTT. The genes are TRBV29-1 and TRBJ2-3; D perhaps matches TRBD2 (5 bases). Germline CDR1 and CDR2: SQVTM and ANQGSEA. Trimming removed 4 bases at V and 1 base at J, with 12 bases between. The CDR3 loop spans 14 amino acids.

In its sample, this clonotype was seen a few times. The chain combines TRBV11-2 with TRBJ1-2; a possible D gene is TRBD1 (6 bases). V lost 3 bases, J lost 1 base, and 18 bases lay in between. Germline CDR1 SGHAT, CDR2 FQNNGV. The CDR3 length is 17 residues. CDR3 DNA sequence: TGTGCCAGCAGCTTGCTTCATACCGGGACACTTAACTATGGCTACACCTTC. Translated: CASSLLHTGTLNYGYTF.

There are a few counts of this clonotype. This rearrangement joins TRBV7-2 to TRBJ2-5; no reliable D call. The V end lost 5 bases, the J end lost 2 bases, and 12 bases lay between the germline ends. The CDR3 runs 14 residues. Germline CDR1 and CDR2: SGHTA and FQGNSA. CDR3 sequence: CASSPWTAQETQYF. CDR3 in DNA: TGTGCCAGCAGCCCATGGACGGCACAAGAGACCCAGTACTTC.

The chain joins TRBV27 to TRBJ1-1; D gene unclear. There are 15 residues in the CDR3. V lost 0 bases and J 4 bases, leaving 12 bases between the germline ends. The V gene's germline CDR1 is MNHEY and CDR2 SMNVEV (reference sequence). The chain's CDR3 is CASSLSPRRGTEAFF. CDR3 nucleotide sequence: TGTGCCAGCAGTTTATCGCCCCGGAGAGGCACTGAAGCTTTCTTT.

In this sample, this clonotype turned up once. The chain joins TRBV11-2 to TRBJ2-2; 10 nucleotides match TRBD2. This CDR3 contains 17 residues. J gave up 4 bases and V 1 base, and 6 bases lay outside the gene matches. Per germline, CDR1 SGHAT and CDR2 FQNNGV. The CDR3 reads CASSLVPAGGGTGELFF. DNA for the CDR3: TGTGCCAGCAGCTTAGTGCCAGCGGGAGGGGGCACCGGGGAGCTGTTTTTT. The full variable domain, with the rest looked up from reference TRBV11-2 and TRBJ2-2, is EAGVAQSPRYKIIEKRQSVAFWCNPISGHATLYWYQQILGQGPKLLIQFQNNGVVDDSQLPKDRFSAERLKGVDSTLKIQPAKLEDSAVYLCASSLVPAGGGTGELFFGEGSRLTVL.